Sequencing of this TCR beta chain was carried out in a study of blood T cell repertoires in COVID-19. Study context: Sources were T cells, B-cell-depleted T cells, or PBMCs; the material itself was cDNA or gDNA.

In the original processing: Counts of nucleated cells, estimated from reference gene primer amplification, were obtained. Sequencing was performed with immunoSEQ multiplex PCR; in TCRdb, only in-frame clones are kept and a portion is missing. From that table come the V and J calls and clone size; the DNA was used to work out D and trimming. The profile shows 150,000 to 200,000 clones, 84% of them singletons. The CDR3 is 15 residues long. Germline V gene data show CDR1 as SGHTA and CDR2 as FQGTGA. Trimming at V came to 5 bases and at J to 3 bases, leaving 6 bases not matched to a gene. The V and J genes are TRBV7-3 and TRBJ2-1, with 8 positions matching TRBD1. The source material was peripheral blood. The receptor comes from a woman of 80 years or more with COVID-19, enrolled during active disease. CDR3 sequence reads: CASSLRDRIYNEQFF. The CDR3 nucleotides are TGTGCCAGCAGCCTCCGGGACAGGATCTACAATGAGCAGTTCTTC.